The clone carrying this TCR beta chain was detected only a few times. This entry belongs to a study of blood T cells in healthy people across ages. The CDR3 totals 14 residues. V was shortened by 1 base and J by 0 bases, with 7 bases between the two germline ends. The use of a sample-barcoded 5' primer and a J-beta primer mix characterized a second PCR of roughly 6 to 11 cycles. TCRdb analysed the 5' RACE reads with MiXCR anew, one entry per CDR3 protein. The sample shows about 780,000 distinct CDR3 sequences, 25% to 30% of them seen only once. A further study also used this sample, focusing on T cells of mothers and their children.

The rearrangement links TRBV12-3 or TRBV12-4 to TRBJ2-7; D gene ambiguous. The specimen was blood. The origin of this receptor is a boy younger than 18 in good health. CDR3 amino acids: CASSLGVSSYEQYF. The CDR3 DNA reads as TGTGCCAGCAGTTTAGGTGTTTCCTCCTACGAGCAGTACTTC.